These 17 T cell receptor beta chains were all obtained from the same sample, sequenced in a study of cytomegalovirus exposure and HLA in healthy donors. The PCR was carried out with 60 Vbeta primers and 13 Jbeta primers. The data were produced by immunoSEQ multiplex PCR, yet TCRdb's version contains in-frame clones alone and is incomplete. The sample holds about 96,000 clones, approximately 79% seen once. Source material: PBMCs. The receptors were sampled from a young man in good health and CMV-seronegative.

Of note for this clone: The junction differs from germline at one of its ends, possibly a read error. The V gene is TRBV5-1, the J gene TRBJ2-7; 9 bases match TRBD1. CDR3 length: 14 residues. From germline, CDR1 is SGHRS and CDR2 YFSETQ. Written as DNA, the CDR3 is TGCGCCAGCAGCCTGCCGGGACAGGGTTACGGGCAGTACTTC. Protein product: CASSLPGQGYGQYF. The whole variable domain, filled in from reference TRBV5-1 and TRBJ2-7, reads KAGVTQTPRYLIKTRGQQVTLSCSPISGHRSVSWYQQTPGQGLQFLFEYFSETQRNKGNFPGRFSGRQFSNSRSEMNVSTLELGDSALYLCASSLPGQGYGQYFGPGTRLTVT.

The chain links TRBV19 to TRBJ2-5; 8 bases are shared with TRBD1. This CDR3 has 13 residues. Trimming cost V 6 bases and J 4 bases; bases outside gene matches: 4. The germline V gene has CDR1 LNHDA and CDR2 SQIVND (reference sequence). The CDR3 DNA reads TGTGCCAGTAGCGGACAGGGTTTAGAGACCCAGTACTTC. This codes for CASSGQGLETQYF.

This clone turned up a few times. The CDR3, as DNA: TGCGCCAGCAGCTTAAGCCAGGGGAAAGGCACTGAAGCTTTCTTT. This sequence encodes CASSLSQGKGTEAFF. This chain connects TRBV5-1 to TRBJ1-1, with D possibly TRBD1 on 6 matching bases. The CDR3 sequence is 15 residues long. Trimming took off 2 bases at V and 4 bases at J, with 15 bases between the two ends. Germline CDR1 reads SGHRS; CDR2 reads YFSETQ.

The CDR3 spells CASSGQGGTGNTIYF. CDR3 bases: TGTGCCAGCAGTGGACAGGGAGGCACTGGAAACACCATATATTTT. The chain links TRBV2 to TRBJ1-3; 7 bases match TRBD1. The trim removed 4 bases at V and 2 bases at J, leaving 5 bases unmatched. Germline CDR1 is SNHLY and CDR2 is FYNNEI. The CDR3 covers 15 residues.

The gene calls are TRBV10-2 and TRBJ2-4; no reliable D call. From germline, CDR1 is WSHSY and CDR2 SAAADI. V gave up 5 bases and J gave up 1 base, with 9 bases separating them. The CDR3 runs 14 residues. This chain's CDR3 is CASSPNLAKNIQYF. The CDR3 coding sequence is TGCGCCAGCAGTCCGAACTTGGCCAAAAACATTCAGTACTTC.

The rearrangement uses TRBV19 and TRBJ1-5, with TRBD1 matching over 12 bases. Germline V gene lookup returns CDR1 LNHDA and CDR2 SQIVND (reference sequence). Losses at the gene ends were 3 bases for V and 5 bases for J; bases not matched to a gene: 2. CDR3 length equals 15 residues. CDR3 residues: CASSIGTGGYQPQHF. The CDR3 DNA follows: TGTGCCAGTAGTATCGGGACAGGGGGCTATCAGCCCCAGCATTTT. The full variable domain, completed using reference TRBV19 and TRBJ1-5, is DGGITQSPKYLFRKEGQNVTLSCEQNLNHDAMYWYRQDPGQGLRLIYYSQIVNDFQKGDIAEGYSVSREKKESFPLTVTSAQKNPTAFYLCASSIGTGGYQPQHFGDGTRLSIL.

This clone appeared once. The CDR3 DNA follows: TGTGCCAGTATTAGCGAGTACACCTCCGGGGAGCTGTTTTTT. Amino acids: CASISEYTSGELFF. V and J are TRBV19 and TRBJ2-2; D is possibly TRBD2 (5 bases). The CDR3 covers 14 residues. CDR1 and CDR2 (germline): LNHDA, SQIVND (reference sequence). The V gene lost 7 bases and the J gene lost 6 bases, with 15 bases spanning the gap.

V usage is TRBV19 and J usage is TRBJ2-1; TRBD2 matches at 14 bases. With V trimmed by 4 bases and J by 15 bases, 8 bases remained unmatched. The CDR3 is 14 amino acids. The germline CDR1 and CDR2 sequences are LNHDA and SQIVND (reference sequence). CDR3 coding DNA: TGTGCCAGTAGTAACGGACTAGCGGGGGGCTTGCGGTTCTTC. Its protein product is CASSNGLAGGLRFF. The full variable domain, in which reference TRBV19 and TRBJ2-1 provide the parts outside the CDR3, is DGGITQSPKYLFRKEGQNVTLSCEQNLNHDAMYWYRQDPGQGLRLIYYSQIVNDFQKGDIAEGYSVSREKKESFPLTVTSAQKNPTAFYLCASSNGLAGGLRFFGPGTRLTVL.

The rearrangement uses TRBV7-2 and TRBJ1-1, with D hard to call. V dropped 3 bases and J dropped 10 bases, with 12 bases sitting between them. Germline V lookup: CDR1 SGHTA, CDR2 FQGNSA. CDR3 length: 12 residues. CDR3 DNA sequence: TGTGCCAGCAGCTTTCAAATGGGGAGAGCTTTCTTT. This translates into CASSFQMGRAFF.

V usage is TRBV5-6 and J usage is TRBJ2-1, with 11 bases identical to TRBD1. Germline V lookup: CDR1 SGHDT, CDR2 YYEEEE. The ends lost 4 bases at V and 4 bases at J; junction bases unmatched: 4. The CDR3 extends over 15 amino acids. The CDR3 DNA reads as TGTGCCAGCAGCCCGGGACAGGGGGGATACAATGAGCAGTTCTTC. Translating it yields CASSPGQGGYNEQFF.

The chain employs TRBV5-1 and TRBJ2-3; D is possibly TRBD1 (5 bases). Germline V gene data show CDR1 as SGHRS and CDR2 as YFSETQ. Trimming cost V 4 bases and J 0 bases, with 21 bases left between them. The CDR3 runs to 18 residues. The CDR3 protein is CASSHRSKDNPSTDTQYF. In nucleotides, the CDR3 is TGCGCCAGCAGCCACAGGTCCAAGGACAACCCTAGCACAGATACGCAGTATTTT.

This clone occurred a few times. The gene calls are TRBV29-1 and TRBJ1-1; 8 nucleotides match TRBD1. V lost 6 bases, J lost 1 base, and 10 bases stayed unmatched. CDR3 length: 15 residues. Germline V gene lookup returns CDR1 SQVTM and CDR2 ANQGSEA. CDR3: CSVTIPGQANTEAFF. CDR3 nucleotides: TGCAGCGTCACTATACCGGGACAGGCGAACACTGAAGCTTTCTTT.

The rearrangement joins TRBV12-5 to TRBJ1-2, with D tentatively TRBD1 (6 bases). CDR3 length equals 15 residues. The V end lost 1 base, the J end lost 6 bases, and 15 bases lay between the germline ends. CDR1 and CDR2 from the germline V gene are LGHNT and FRNRAP. The CDR3 DNA reads TGTGCTAGTGGTTTGGCGACAGGTTTGAGGGATGGCTACACCTTC. It yields the protein CASGLATGLRDGYTF.

The chain uses TRBV2 and TRBJ2-3; TRBD2 matches 12 bases. This CDR3 has 14 residues. Germline V gives CDR1 SNHLY, CDR2 FYNNEI. V shed 11 bases, J shed 6 bases, and the junction held 9 bases outside the gene matches. The CDR3 DNA follows: TGTGCCGCCGCTAGCGGGGGGGCTGGGGATACGCAGTATTTT. This gives the protein CAAASGGAGDTQYF.

In this sample, this clone turned up once. The gene calls are TRBV5-1 and TRBJ1-1; tentative D call: TRBD1 (6 bases). The CDR3 covers 13 residues. Trimming removed 2 bases from V and 11 bases from J, with 16 bases in between. Germline loops: CDR1 SGHRS, CDR2 YFSETQ. CDR3: CASSFYGDIGAFF. CDR3 sequence (DNA): TGCGCCAGCAGCTTCTATGGGGACATCGGGGCTTTCTTT.

This chain links TRBV10-1 with TRBJ1-4; no definite D call. Germline CDR1 reads WNHNN; CDR2 reads SYGVQD (reference sequence). This CDR3 comprises 13 residues. The V and J ends lost 6 bases and 8 bases respectively, with 13 bases between them. CDR3 amino acids: CASSPSAKEKLFF. In DNA, the CDR3 is TGCGCCAGCAGCCCCTCAGCGAAAGAAAAACTGTTTTTT.

The chain uses TRBV5-4 and TRBJ1-4, with 7 bases that match TRBD1. With 3 bases clipped from V and 5 bases from J, the junction kept 4 bases outside the gene matches. The CDR3 has 14 amino acids. Germline V lookup: CDR1 SGHNT, CDR2 YYREEE (reference sequence). The CDR3 reads CASSYGTENEKLFF. DNA of the CDR3: TGTGCCAGCAGCTACGGGACAGAGAATGAAAAACTGTTTTTT.